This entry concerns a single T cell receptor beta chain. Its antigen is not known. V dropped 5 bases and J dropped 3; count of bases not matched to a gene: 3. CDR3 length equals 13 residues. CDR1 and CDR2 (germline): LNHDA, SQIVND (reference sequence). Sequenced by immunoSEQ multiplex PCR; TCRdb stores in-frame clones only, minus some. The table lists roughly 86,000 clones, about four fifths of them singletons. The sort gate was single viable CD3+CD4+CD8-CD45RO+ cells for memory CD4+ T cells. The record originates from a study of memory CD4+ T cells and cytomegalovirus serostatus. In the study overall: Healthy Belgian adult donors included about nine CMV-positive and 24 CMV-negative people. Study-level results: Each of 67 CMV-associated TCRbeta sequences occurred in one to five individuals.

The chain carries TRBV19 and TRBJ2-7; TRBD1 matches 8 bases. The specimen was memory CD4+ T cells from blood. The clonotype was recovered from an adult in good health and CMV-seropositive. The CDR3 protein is CASSSGQGYEQYF. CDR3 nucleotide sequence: TGTGCCAGTAGTTCCGGACAGGGCTACGAGCAGTACTTC.